The present TCR beta chain was sequenced within a study of CD8+CD57+ T cells in acquired aplastic anemia. The CDR3 length is 16 residues. In germline, CDR1 is SGHRS, CDR2 YFSETQ. In regard to this clonotype: At one end the junction does not follow the germline gene, possibly because of a read error.

An expansion of CD8+CD57+ cells by flow cytometry had been shown in patients chosen for sequencing. Every patient was diagnosed with severe acquired aplastic anemia. Using genomic DNA as the template, TCR beta VDJ and CDR3 profiling was carried out. TCRdb ran MiXCR on the reads and lists one entry per CDR3 protein. Here the sample spans approximately 300,000 distinct CDR3 sequences, about three fifths being singletons. V is TRBV5-1 and J is TRBJ1-2; 10 positions agree with TRBD1. The source of this sequence is a human donor with aplastic anemia. Sample: sorted CD4+, CD8+, or CD8+CD57+ T cells (not recorded which) from PBMCs. CDR3 nucleotides: TGCGCCGGCAGCCTGCATGCGACAGGGGGCGGCTATGGCTACACCTTC. This sequence encodes CAGSLHATGGGYGYTF. Based on the CDR3 plus reference TRBV5-1 and TRBJ1-2, the full variable domain is KAGVTQTPRYLIKTRGQQVTLSCSPISGHRSVSWYQQTPGQGLQFLFEYFSETQRNKGNFPGRFSGRQFSNSRSEMNVSTLELGDSALYLCAGSLHATGGGYGYTFGSGTRLTVV.